This entry lists 10 T cell receptor beta chains sequenced from one sample in a study of T cell changes during pregnancy in multiple sclerosis. This table comes from immunoSEQ multiplex PCR, and its TCRdb copy is limited to in-frame clones, with some not included. The data contain about 55,000 clones, about 90% of them seen just once; the ten biggest clones take up 0.55% to 0.6%. Here the sequenced sample was CD4+ T cells from peripheral blood mononuclear cells, taken in the first trimester of pregnancy. The receptor source for this set is a female donor with multiple sclerosis, enrolled in a pregnancy study.

The chain combines TRBV6-1 with TRBJ2-7, with D tentatively TRBD2 (6 bases). The CDR3 runs to 15 residues. V lost 2 bases and J 2 bases, leaving 13 bases between the germline ends. Germline CDR1 and CDR2: MNHNS and SASEGT. The CDR3 loop reads CASSETEGSPYEQYF. DNA for the CDR3: TGTGCCAGCAGTGAAACGGAGGGTAGTCCCTACGAGCAGTACTTC.

This chain links TRBV15 with TRBJ1-2, with 10 bases lining up with TRBD1. From germline, CDR1 is LNHNV and CDR2 YYDKDF (reference sequence). CDR3 length: 16 amino acids. J was trimmed by 2 bases and V by 0 bases; bases with no gene match: 3. As DNA, the CDR3 is TGTGCCACCAGCAGAGATGGGACAGGGGCCAACTATGGCTACACCTTC. Encoded protein: CATSRDGTGANYGYTF.

This chain links TRBV7-6 with TRBJ2-1; D is perhaps TRBD2 (5 bases). The CDR3 spans 16 residues. The V end was cut by 2 bases, the J end by 1 base, with 12 bases between. Per the germline V gene, CDR1 is SGHVS and CDR2 is FNYEAQ. The CDR3 region has the DNA TGTGCCAGCAGCTTAATTCAGAGCGGTTCCTACAATGAGCAGTTCTTC. Its protein is CASSLIQSGSYNEQFF.

The genes are TRBV2 and TRBJ2-3; 11 bases match TRBD2. With 11 bases clipped from V and 3 bases from J, the junction kept 7 bases outside the gene matches. This CDR3 spans 14 amino acids. Per the germline V gene, CDR1 is SNHLY and CDR2 is FYNNEI. In nucleotides, the CDR3 is TGTGCCCCCTTAGCGGGAGGGCCAACAGATACGCAGTATTTT. Its protein is CAPLAGGPTDTQYF.

This chain connects TRBV27 to TRBJ2-1, with 8 bases matching TRBD2. The V segment lost 9 bases and the J segment 4 bases; nucleotides outside the gene matches: 11. This CDR3 region has 15 residues. Germline V gene data show CDR1 as MNHEY and CDR2 as SMNVEV (reference sequence). The CDR3 protein is CASRRSGSLYNEQFF. DNA for the CDR3: TGTGCCAGTAGACGGAGCGGGAGTCTTTACAATGAGCAGTTCTTC.

This clone was picked up one time. The chain joins TRBV19 to TRBJ2-7; 12 bases are a match to TRBD2. The CDR3 runs 14 residues. Germline V CDR1 and CDR2: LNHDA, SQIVND (reference sequence). J was trimmed by 6 bases and V by 0 bases; bases with no gene match: 0. CDR3 residues: CASSIELAGGEQYF. The CDR3 DNA reads TGTGCCAGTAGTATAGAACTAGCGGGAGGCGAGCAGTACTTC.

This chain links TRBV12-5 with TRBJ1-1; perhaps TRBD1 as D (6 bases). Germline CDR1 reads LGHNT; CDR2 reads FRNRAP. V gave up 6 bases and J gave up 1 base, with 12 bases separating them. The CDR3 is 14 amino acids. CDR3 coding DNA: TGTGCTAGTGGATTTGGGACACCGAACACTGAAGCTTTCTTT. This translates into CASGFGTPNTEAFF. The variable domain in full, with the rest retrieved from reference TRBV12-5 and TRBJ1-1, is DARVTQTPRHKVTEMGQEVTMRCQPILGHNTVFWYRQTMMQGLELLAYFRNRAPLDDSGMPKDRFSAEMPDATLATLKIQPSEPRDSAVYFCASGFGTPNTEAFFGQGTRLTVV.

The rearrangement uses TRBV5-1 and TRBJ1-1; D perhaps matches TRBD1 (6 bases). The V end lost 5 bases, the J end lost 11 bases, and 22 bases lay between the germline ends. The CDR3 consists of 14 residues. The germline gives CDR1 SGHRS, CDR2 YFSETQ. The CDR3: CASRPGAAELRAFF. The DNA of the CDR3 is TGCGCCAGCAGACCAGGGGCCGCGGAACTCAGGGCTTTCTTT. The entire variable domain, with the rest obtained from reference TRBV5-1 and TRBJ1-1, is as follows: KAGVTQTPRYLIKTRGQQVTLSCSPISGHRSVSWYQQTPGQGLQFLFEYFSETQRNKGNFPGRFSGRQFSNSRSEMNVSTLELGDSALYLCASRPGAAELRAFFGQGTRLTVV.

Here the CDR3 reads CASSYMYPNQPQHF. The CDR3 region has the DNA TGTGCCAGCAGTTACATGTATCCCAATCAGCCCCAGCATTTT. V gene TRBV6-5 combines with J gene TRBJ1-5, with D unclear. V was trimmed by 2 bases and J by 3 bases, leaving 8 bases between them. The CDR3 totals 14 residues. Germline V gene data show CDR1 as MNHEY and CDR2 as SVGAGI.

V usage is TRBV7-2 and J usage is TRBJ2-1; 14 bases fit TRBD2. The CDR3 extends over 14 amino acids. V dropped 5 bases and J dropped 9; count of bases not matched to a gene: 3. Germline V gene lookup returns CDR1 SGHTA and CDR2 FQGNSA. CDR3 nucleotides: TGTGCCAGCAGCCGGGGACTAGCGGGAGTTGAGCAGTTCTTC. This gives the protein CASSRGLAGVEQFF.